This T cell receptor (beta chain) was found in a study of CD8+ T cells in alopecia areata. Extracted from the samples, RNA was reverse transcribed into cDNA to serve as the sequencing template. The data were produced by immunoSEQ multiplex PCR, yet TCRdb's version contains in-frame clones alone and is incomplete. There are about 120,000 clones in the sample; less than 60% occur only once, and 3% to 3.5% lies in the top ten. The V gene lost 0 bases and the J gene lost 0 bases, with 8 bases spanning the gap. CDR1 SGHDT and CDR2 YYEEEE come from the germline V gene. The CDR3 is made up of 15 amino acids. The sample's treatment: oral pan-JAK inhibitor, 5-10 mg twice daily. Remarks on this clone: In the same sample, other DNA sequences code for this CDR3.

This receptor was obtained from a human donor with alopecia areata. The input for sequencing was CD4+ T cells sorted from blood, taken at week 24, from a patient treated with tofacitinib. V gene TRBV5-6 combines with J gene TRBJ2-3; D unclear. The DNA of the CDR3 is TGTGCCAGCAGCTTGGGACCTTCTAGCACAGATACGCAGTATTTT. Its translation is CASSLGPSSTDTQYF.